This TCR beta chain was identified in a study of T cell repertoires in cytomegalovirus infection. One entry per CDR3 protein, called by TCRdb with MiXCR from the reads. The sample carries about 700,000 distinct CDR3 sequences, about 33% recorded once. Of note for this clonotype: The antigen remains undetermined.

Germline CDR1 SGHDN, CDR2 FVKESK. Trimming shortened V by 5 bases and J by 8 bases, and 16 bases separated the two germline ends. This CDR3 has 14 residues. The sequencing used cultured PBMCs, collected from culture after CMV antigen stimulation. The receptor was isolated from a human donor in good health (CMV status not recorded). Some clones in this sample may be carry-over from other donors' samples. The chain recombines TRBV14 with TRBJ2-1; D uncertain. CDR3 amino acids: CASSDRLVVDEQFF. The CDR3 DNA reads as TGTGCCAGCAGCGACCGACTTGTAGTGGATGAGCAGTTCTTC. The whole variable domain, filled in from reference TRBV14 and TRBJ2-1, reads EAGVTQFPSHSVIEKGQTVTLRCDPISGHDNLYWYRRVMGKEIKFLLHFVKESKQDESGMPNNRFLAERTGGTYSTLKVQPAELEDSGVYFCASSDRLVVDEQFFGPGTRLTVL.